This T cell receptor (beta chain) came from a study of T-cell memory formation after mild COVID-19. Study-level points and caveats: Cross-reactive memory seemingly joined, as some responding clones were found in pre-infection memory.

One entry per CDR3 protein, called by TCRdb with MiXCR from the 5' RACE reads. The table records 180,000 or so distinct CDR3 sequences, about 9.9% of them present only once. This clonotype turned up a few times. Antigen unknown. The CDR3 loop spans 15 amino acids. Trimming at V came to 6 bases and at J to 2 bases, leaving 5 bases not matched to a gene. The material sequenced was PBMCs or a T cell subset sorted from them (not recorded which). The J gene is TRBJ2-2, the V gene TRBV12-3 or TRBV12-4; TRBD1 matches 8 bases. The TCR originated in a man aged 18 to 35 who had mild COVID-19 (a few samples of this study predate the infection). Cell type and time point are not known. CDR3 DNA sequence: TGTGCCAGCAGGCCCCAGGGGGCTAACACCGGGGAGCTGTTTTTT. As protein: CASRPQGANTGELFF.